These 21 T cell receptor beta chains were sequenced from one sample in a study of OX40 agonist ivuxolimab in advanced cancers. TCRdb keeps only in-frame clones here, not all; method: immunoSEQ multiplex PCR. The sample carries about 63,000 clones, 75% to 90% recorded once. Specimen: CD4+ or CD8+ T cells sorted from blood, collected in a trial of the OX40 agonist ivuxolimab. The receptors shown here come from an adult with an advanced solid tumor such as melanoma, head and neck, liver or kidney cancer.

V usage is TRBV18 and J usage is TRBJ1-5, with D hard to call. The V and J ends lost 5 bases and 4 bases respectively, with 18 bases between them. The CDR3 totals 16 residues. Germline V gene sequence: CDR1 KGHSH, CDR2 LQKENI. The CDR3 reads CASSTTPRTVNQPQHF. The CDR3 nucleotides are TGTGCCAGCTCAACAACCCCACGGACGGTAAATCAGCCCCAGCATTTT.

The chain carries TRBV27 and TRBJ1-4, with 8 bases matching TRBD1. CDR3 length equals 14 residues. Germline V gene data show CDR1 as MNHEY and CDR2 as SMNVEV (reference sequence). The junction had 4 bases not matched to a gene; V was cut back by 5 bases and J by 5 bases. CDR3 sequence (DNA): TGTGCCAGCAGTCCCAGGACAGGGAATGAAAAACTGTTTTTT. Encoded protein: CASSPRTGNEKLFF.

This clone is termed medium-sized (0.01 to 0.1%). The chain recombines TRBV15 with TRBJ2-5; D is unresolved. The CDR3 runs 14 residues. Germline loops: CDR1 LNHNV, CDR2 YYDKDF (reference sequence). V gave up 0 bases and J gave up 5 bases, with 10 bases separating them. This CDR3 reads CATSRDLFWETQYF. The CDR3 DNA reads as TGTGCCACCAGCAGAGATCTGTTCTGGGAGACCCAGTACTTC.

The CDR3 sequence: CAWSRTADQPQHF. The CDR3 region has the DNA TGTGCCTGGAGTCGGACGGCCGATCAGCCCCAGCATTTT. The rearrangement uses TRBV30 and TRBJ1-5, with unresolved D. Germline loops: CDR1 GTSNPN, CDR2 SVGIG (reference sequence). V lost 2 bases to trimming and J lost 5 bases, with 10 bases between them. The CDR3 contains 13 residues.

In its sample, this clone was seen a few times. The chain uses TRBV7-9 and TRBJ1-2; 8 nucleotides line up with TRBD1. Germline V gene sequence: CDR1 SEHNR, CDR2 FQNEAQ (reference sequence). The CDR3 extends over 13 amino acids. Losses at the gene ends were 5 bases for V and 7 bases for J; bases not matched to a gene: 6. In DNA form, the CDR3 reads TGTGCCAGCAGCCGCGGACAGGGCTTTGGCTACACCTTC. This encodes CASSRGQGFGYTF.

The CDR3 DNA reads as TGTGCCAGCAGCTTAGGGGGCCTCCCCACAGATACGCAGTATTTT. It yields the protein CASSLGGLPTDTQYF. The chain joins TRBV7-2 to TRBJ2-3, with D possibly matching TRBD1 (5 bases). This CDR3 comprises 15 residues. The germline CDR1 and CDR2 sequences are SGHTA and FQGNSA. V gave up 1 base and J gave up 2 bases, with 10 bases separating them.

CDR3 amino acids: CASSGYTLAGGPWNEQFF. CDR3 in DNA: TGCGCCAGCAGCGGGTACACACTAGCGGGGGGACCTTGGAATGAGCAGTTCTTC. The chain has TRBV5-1 and TRBJ2-1, with 12 bases identical to TRBD2. The CDR3 sequence is 18 residues long. V dropped 4 bases and J dropped 7; count of bases not matched to a gene: 15. Looked up from germline, CDR1 is SGHRS and CDR2 is YFSETQ.

The CDR3 reads CASSSYRRSDTQYF. DNA for the CDR3: TGTGCCAGCAGCTCGTATCGACGTTCAGATACGCAGTATTTT. The gene calls are TRBV5-6 and TRBJ2-3; the D is unclear. V lost 3 bases and J 4 bases, leaving 12 bases between the germline ends. This CDR3 has 14 amino acids. CDR1 is SGHDT and CDR2 is YYEEEE in the germline V gene.

The chain combines TRBV2 with TRBJ2-5, with TRBD2 matching over 7 bases. This CDR3 has 13 amino acids. CDR1 and CDR2 from the germline V gene are SNHLY and FYNNEI. The trim removed 8 bases at V and 4 bases at J, leaving 7 bases unmatched. DNA of the CDR3: TGTGCCAGCTCCCTACCGGGAGGAGAGACCCAGTACTTC. Amino acid sequence: CASSLPGGETQYF.

This chain links TRBV28 with TRBJ2-1; D is undetermined. This CDR3 has 11 amino acids. Germline lookup yields CDR1 MDHEN and CDR2 SYDVKM. With 5 bases removed from V and 7 bases from J, the gap between germline ends came to 6 bases. CDR3 in amino acids: CASSVRNEQFF. CDR3 nucleotide sequence: TGTGCCAGCAGTGTAAGAAATGAGCAGTTCTTC.

The rearrangement links TRBV5-4 to TRBJ2-6; unclear D gene. Trimming took off 3 bases at V and 0 bases at J, with 4 bases between the two ends. Germline V gene sequence: CDR1 SGHNT, CDR2 YYREEE (reference sequence). This CDR3 has 14 residues. CDR3: CASSWDSGANVLTF. The CDR3 coding sequence is TGTGCCAGCAGCTGGGACTCTGGGGCCAACGTCCTGACTTTC.

This clone was observed once. J is TRBJ2-7 and V is TRBV27; D ambiguous. Trimming took 4 bases from V and 2 from J, leaving 9 bases between them. This CDR3 has 13 residues. Germline assignment: CDR1 MNHEY and CDR2 SMNVEV (reference sequence). The CDR3 DNA sequence: TGTGCCAGCAGTTCCGACCGTACCTACGAGCAGTACTTC. It yields the protein CASSSDRTYEQYF.

This chain uses TRBV25-1 with TRBJ2-2; D might be TRBD2 (5 bases). Between the trimmed V and J ends, which lost 4 bases and 3 bases, there was a span of 12 bases. CDR1 and CDR2 (germline): MGHDK, SYGVNS. The CDR3 runs to 15 residues. CDR3 DNA: TGTGCCAGCAGTGCCCACACCGGGGACACCGGGGAGCTGTTTTTT. It codes for CASSAHTGDTGELFF.

The CDR3 sequence is CASSLIAASYNEQFF. CDR3 coding DNA: TGTGCCAGCAGCTTAATAGCGGCCTCCTACAATGAGCAGTTCTTC. This sequence joins TRBV7-3 and TRBJ2-1; perhaps TRBD2 as D (6 bases). Germline CDR1 is SGHTA and CDR2 is FQGTGA. The CDR3 has 15 amino acids. V shed 1 base and J shed 0 bases, with 7 bases lying between them.

The chain is built from TRBV5-6 and TRBJ2-3; 9 bases are shared with TRBD2. Germline V gene lookup returns CDR1 SGHDT and CDR2 YYEEEE. The V and J ends lost 0 bases and 5 bases, in that order; junction bases with no gene match: 7. The CDR3 sequence is 16 residues long. The chain's CDR3 is CASSLDSGLARDTQYF. In nucleotides, the CDR3 is TGTGCCAGCAGCTTGGATTCGGGACTAGCAAGAGATACGCAGTATTTT.

This chain joins TRBV5-8 and TRBJ1-2; 9 bases are shared with TRBD1. The CDR3 runs to 12 residues. The trim removed 7 bases at V and 8 bases at J, leaving 6 bases unmatched. CDR1 and CDR2 from the germline V gene are SGHTS and YDEGEE. The CDR3 coding sequence is TGTGCCAGCTGGGGACAGGGTGACGGCTACACCTTC. It encodes CASWGQGDGYTF.

This chain joins TRBV19 and TRBJ1-3; D remains unclear. The V gene lost 0 bases and the J gene lost 0 bases, with 6 bases spanning the gap. Looked up from germline, CDR1 is LNHDA and CDR2 is SQIVND (reference sequence). There are 15 residues in the CDR3. The CDR3: CASSIERFSGNTIYF. CDR3 coding DNA: TGTGCCAGTAGTATAGAACGGTTCTCTGGAAACACCATATATTTT.

The chain uses TRBV2 and TRBJ1-2; possibly TRBD1 for D (6 bases). There are 13 residues in the CDR3. V lost 8 bases to trimming and J lost 2 bases, with 12 bases between them. The V gene's germline CDR1 is SNHLY and CDR2 FYNNEI. The CDR3 here is CASRQEGNYGYTF. The CDR3 coding sequence is TGTGCCAGCCGACAGGAGGGGAACTATGGCTACACCTTC.

The DNA of the CDR3 is TGTGCCAGCAGCTTGGCGAAGGCTAGCACAGATACGCAGTATTTT. Protein: CASSLAKASTDTQYF. The chain links TRBV5-4 to TRBJ2-3; D unresolved. The CDR3 extends over 15 amino acids. Trimming took off 0 bases at V and 0 bases at J, with 8 bases between the two ends. In germline, CDR1 is SGHNT, CDR2 YYREEE (reference sequence).

The chain joins TRBV9 to TRBJ1-1; no firm D call. The CDR3 is made up of 14 amino acids. The V gene's germline CDR1 is SGDLS and CDR2 YYNGEE. Trimming removed 3 bases from V and 1 base from J, with 10 bases in between. The CDR3 reads CASSAALGNTEAFF. The CDR3 nucleotides read TGTGCCAGCAGCGCGGCGCTCGGGAACACTGAAGCTTTCTTT.

Here the CDR3 reads CASRGLAGGRKQYF. The DNA for the CDR3 is TGTGCCAGCAGGGGACTAGCGGGAGGGCGTAAGCAGTACTTC. The V gene is TRBV2, the J gene TRBJ2-7; 16 bases align to TRBD2. Germline CDR1 is SNHLY and CDR2 is FYNNEI. With V trimmed by 6 bases and J by 8 bases, 4 bases remained unmatched. The CDR3 has 14 residues.